This TCR beta chain originates from a study of post-analysis software for immune sequencing data. V shed 9 bases and J 2 bases; nucleotides not matched to a gene: 8. Germline loops: CDR1 LNHDA, CDR2 SQIVND (reference sequence). The CDR3 is 15 residues long. Notes on the study in general: Among five TRBV segments more frequent in patients than controls were TRBV5-6, TRBV5-1 and TRBV20-1.

Built from TCR beta cDNA, the libraries had unique molecular identifiers in them. Yield was approximately 500,000 cDNA molecules from 1 to 10 million T cells. TCRdb recomputed calls from the PCR reads with MiXCR, one row per CDR3 protein. The sample holds hundreds of thousands of distinct CDR3 sequences, 59% seen once. Turning to this clonotype: Its antigen remains unknown.

The sequence came from a girl aged 2 to 9 with multiple sclerosis. The sample taken for sequencing was blood. V gene TRBV19 combines with J gene TRBJ2-3; 10 bases are a match to TRBD1. DNA of the CDR3: TGTGCCAGCAGGGACAGGGGTACTTACACAGATACGCAGTATTTT. Protein product: CASRDRGTYTDTQYF.